This T cell receptor (beta chain) stems from a study of identifying expanded T cells in peripheral blood. Clones were read by immunoSEQ multiplex PCR, and TCRdb kept only the in-frame ones, dropping some. Of about 58,000 clones listed, over 85% are singletons. The CDR3 consists of 15 residues. Germline CDR1 reads LGHNA; CDR2 reads YNFKEQ. With 3 bases removed from V and 2 bases from J, the gap between germline ends came to 14 bases. The V call is TRBV4-2, the J call TRBJ2-7, with D possibly called TRBD1 or TRBD2 (5 bases each). Sequenced input: blood. The clonotype comes from a person aged 18 to 75 in good health. The CDR3 coding sequence is TGTGCCAGCAGCCAGGGGGACGCGGCTACCTACGAGCAGTACTTC. This encodes CASSQGDAATYEQYF.